A single TCR beta chain is shown here with its context. Peripheral blood came from all dose cohorts at three timepoints. Sequencing was performed with immunoSEQ multiplex PCR; in TCRdb, only in-frame clones are kept and a portion is missing. The sample includes about 79,000 clones, roughly 91% seen only once; the top ten take approximately 0.3%. The source of the sample is a study of OX40 agonist ivuxolimab in advanced cancers. About the study: The patients received ivuxolimab by intravenous route every 2 weeks at 0.01 to 10 mg/kg. Dose-escalation patients had hepatocellular carcinoma, melanoma, renal cell or head and neck cancer.

The CDR3 is 15 residues long. The sequencing used CD4+ or CD8+ T cells sorted from blood, collected in a trial of the OX40 agonist ivuxolimab. This chain links TRBV1 with TRBJ1-5; TRBD1, the table's D call, was not compared with the DNA. TRBV1 is a recognized pseudogene. The TCR was taken from an adult with an advanced solid tumor such as melanoma, head and neck, liver or kidney cancer. The CDR3 coding sequence is TGCACCAGCAGGAATCCGGGACAGGGATCCGAGCCCCAGCATTTT. It codes for CTSRNPGQGSEPQHF.